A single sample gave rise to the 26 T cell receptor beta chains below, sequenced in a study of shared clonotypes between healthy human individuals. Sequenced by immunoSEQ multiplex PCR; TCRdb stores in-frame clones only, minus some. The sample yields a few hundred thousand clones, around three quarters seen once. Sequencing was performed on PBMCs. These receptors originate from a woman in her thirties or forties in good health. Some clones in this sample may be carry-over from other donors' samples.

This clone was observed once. The CDR3 sequence: CASSQETAPNYGYTF. In nucleotides, the CDR3 is TGTGCCAGCAGCCAAGAAACAGCTCCTAACTATGGCTACACCTTC. This chain links TRBV4-2 with TRBJ1-2; D is uncertain. Germline assignment: CDR1 LGHNA and CDR2 YNFKEQ. V was cut by 0 bases and J by 0 bases, with 8 bases left in between. The CDR3 loop spans 15 amino acids.

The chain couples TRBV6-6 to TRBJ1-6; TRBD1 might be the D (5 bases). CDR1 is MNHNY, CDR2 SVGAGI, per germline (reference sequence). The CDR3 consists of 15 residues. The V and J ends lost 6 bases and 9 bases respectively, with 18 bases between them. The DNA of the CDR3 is TGTGCCAGCAGCGATAGCAGGAGGGGCTTTTCACCCCTCCACTTT. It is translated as CASSDSRRGFSPLHF.

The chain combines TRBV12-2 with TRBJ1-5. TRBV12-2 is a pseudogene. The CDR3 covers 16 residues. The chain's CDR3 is CASRPRIRKGNQPQHF. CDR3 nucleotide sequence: TGTGCAAGTCGCCCACGGATACGAAAAGGGAATCAGCCCCAGCATTTT.

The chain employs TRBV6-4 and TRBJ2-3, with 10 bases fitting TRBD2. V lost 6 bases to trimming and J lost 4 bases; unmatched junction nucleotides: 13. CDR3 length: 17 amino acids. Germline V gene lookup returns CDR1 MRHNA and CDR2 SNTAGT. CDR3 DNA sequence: TGTGCCAGCAGCCCCCGAGGAGCGGGAGGGGGATCAGATACGCAGTATTTT. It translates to CASSPRGAGGGSDTQYF.

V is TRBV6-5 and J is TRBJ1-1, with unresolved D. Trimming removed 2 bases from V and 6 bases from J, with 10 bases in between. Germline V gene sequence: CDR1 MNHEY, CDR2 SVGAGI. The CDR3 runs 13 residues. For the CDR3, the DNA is TGTGCCAGCAGTTACGGCTACGGTGCTGAAGCTTTCTTT. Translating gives CASSYGYGAEAFF.

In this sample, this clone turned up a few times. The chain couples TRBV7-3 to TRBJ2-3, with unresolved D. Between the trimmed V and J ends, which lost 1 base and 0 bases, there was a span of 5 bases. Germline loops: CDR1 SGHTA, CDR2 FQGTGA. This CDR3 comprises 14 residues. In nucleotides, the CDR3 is TGTGCCAGCAGCTTAATGGACAGCACAGATACGCAGTATTTT. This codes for CASSLMDSTDTQYF.

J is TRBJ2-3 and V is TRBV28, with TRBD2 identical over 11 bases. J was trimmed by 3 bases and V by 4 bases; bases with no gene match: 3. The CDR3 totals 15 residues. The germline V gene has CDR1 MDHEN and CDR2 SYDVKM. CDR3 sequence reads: CASSSASGGTDTQYF. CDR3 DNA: TGTGCCAGCAGTTCGGCTAGCGGGGGGACAGATACGCAGTATTTT. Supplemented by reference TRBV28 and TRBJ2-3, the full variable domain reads DVKVTQSSRYLVKRTGEKVFLECVQDMDHENMFWYRQDPGLGLRLIYFSYDVKMKEKGDIPEGYSVSREKKERFSLILESASTNQTSMYLCASSSASGGTDTQYFGPGTRLTVL.

The CDR3 coding sequence is TGTGCCAGCAGCCCTAGTAGGGGGTCGGCGGGAGGGCAAGAGACCCAGTACTTC. It yields the protein CASSPSRGSAGGQETQYF. The chain uses TRBV7-2 and TRBJ2-5; the match to TRBD2 covers 9 bases. After removal of 5 bases from V and 2 bases from J, the junction contained 15 bases not matched to a gene. Germline CDR1 reads SGHTA; CDR2 reads FQGNSA. The CDR3 loop spans 18 amino acids.

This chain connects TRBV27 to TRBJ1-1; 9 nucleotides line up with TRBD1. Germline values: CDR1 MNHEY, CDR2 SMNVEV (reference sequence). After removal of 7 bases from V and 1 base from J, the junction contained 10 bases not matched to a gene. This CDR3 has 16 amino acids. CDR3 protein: CASKRYSGQGNTEAFF. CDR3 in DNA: TGTGCCAGCAAGCGTTACTCGGGACAGGGGAACACTGAAGCTTTCTTT.

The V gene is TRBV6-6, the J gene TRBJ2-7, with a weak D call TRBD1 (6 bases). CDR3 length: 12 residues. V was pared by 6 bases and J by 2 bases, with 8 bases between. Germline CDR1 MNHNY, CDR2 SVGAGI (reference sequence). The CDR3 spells CASRQGPYEQYF. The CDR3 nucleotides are TGTGCCAGCAGACAGGGCCCCTACGAGCAGTACTTC.

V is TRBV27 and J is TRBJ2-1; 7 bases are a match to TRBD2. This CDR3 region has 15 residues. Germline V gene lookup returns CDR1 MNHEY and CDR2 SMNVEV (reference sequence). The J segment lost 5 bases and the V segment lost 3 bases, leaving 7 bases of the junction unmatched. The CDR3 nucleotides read TGTGCCAGCAGTTTTGGGGGACTACCAAACAATGAGCAGTTCTTC. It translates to CASSFGGLPNNEQFF.

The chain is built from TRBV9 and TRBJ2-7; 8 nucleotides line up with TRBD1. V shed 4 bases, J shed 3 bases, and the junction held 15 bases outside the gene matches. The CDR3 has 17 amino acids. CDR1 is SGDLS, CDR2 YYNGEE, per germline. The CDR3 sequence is CASSPPQGAFFGYEQYF. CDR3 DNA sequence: TGTGCCAGCAGCCCTCCCCAGGGGGCCTTTTTCGGCTACGAGCAGTACTTC.

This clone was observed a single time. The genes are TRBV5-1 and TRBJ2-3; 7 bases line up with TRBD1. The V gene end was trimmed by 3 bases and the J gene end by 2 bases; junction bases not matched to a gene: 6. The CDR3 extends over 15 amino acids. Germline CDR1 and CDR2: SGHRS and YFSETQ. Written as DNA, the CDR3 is TGCGCCAGCAGCTCACAGGGGTATTACACAGATACGCAGTATTTT. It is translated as CASSSQGYYTDTQYF.

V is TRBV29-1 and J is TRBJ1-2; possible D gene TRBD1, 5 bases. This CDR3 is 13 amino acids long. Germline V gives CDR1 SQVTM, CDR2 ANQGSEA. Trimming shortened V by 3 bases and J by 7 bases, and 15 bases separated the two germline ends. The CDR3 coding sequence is TGCAGCGTTGAGGGAGGGGCAGGGCTTGGCTACACCTTC. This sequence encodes CSVEGGAGLGYTF.

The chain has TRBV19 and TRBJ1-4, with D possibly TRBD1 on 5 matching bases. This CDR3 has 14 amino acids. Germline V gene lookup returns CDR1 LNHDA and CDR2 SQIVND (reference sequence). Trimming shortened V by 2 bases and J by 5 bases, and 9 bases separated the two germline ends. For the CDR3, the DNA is TGTGCCAGTAGTATAACAGGTAGAAATGAAAAACTGTTTTTT. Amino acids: CASSITGRNEKLFF.

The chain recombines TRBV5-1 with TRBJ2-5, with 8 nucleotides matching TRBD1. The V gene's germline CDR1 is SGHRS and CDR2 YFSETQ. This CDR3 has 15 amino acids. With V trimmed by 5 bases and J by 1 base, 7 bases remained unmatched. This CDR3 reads CASSSGQGFQETQYF. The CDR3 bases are TGCGCCAGCAGTTCCGGACAGGGTTTCCAAGAGACCCAGTACTTC.

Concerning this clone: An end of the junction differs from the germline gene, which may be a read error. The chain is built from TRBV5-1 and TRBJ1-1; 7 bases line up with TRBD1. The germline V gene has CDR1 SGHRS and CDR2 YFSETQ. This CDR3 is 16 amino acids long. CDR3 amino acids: CASRHTGVSVNTEAFF. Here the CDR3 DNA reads TGCGCCAGCCGCCATACAGGGGTGAGCGTGAATACTGAAGCTTTCTTT.

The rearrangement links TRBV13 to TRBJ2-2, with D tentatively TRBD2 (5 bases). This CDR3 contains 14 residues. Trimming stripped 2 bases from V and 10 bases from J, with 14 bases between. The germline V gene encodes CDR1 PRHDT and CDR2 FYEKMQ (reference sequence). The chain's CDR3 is CASSLRNPGLELFF. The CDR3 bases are TGTGCCAGCAGCTTAAGGAACCCAGGACTGGAGCTGTTTTTT.

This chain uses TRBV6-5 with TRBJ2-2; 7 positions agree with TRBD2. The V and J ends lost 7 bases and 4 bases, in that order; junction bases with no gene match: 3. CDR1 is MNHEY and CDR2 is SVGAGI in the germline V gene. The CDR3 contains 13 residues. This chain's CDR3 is CASIREATGELFF. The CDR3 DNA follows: TGTGCCAGCATCCGGGAGGCCACCGGGGAGCTGTTTTTT.

CDR3 nucleotide sequence: TGTGCCAGCAGTTGGCGGGACCCGAACGAAAAACTGTTTTTT. This encodes CASSWRDPNEKLFF. V and J are TRBV27 and TRBJ1-4; D possibly corresponds to TRBD1 (5 bases). This CDR3 contains 14 residues. Germline CDR1 and CDR2: MNHEY and SMNVEV (reference sequence). Trimming cost V 4 bases and J 8 bases, with 14 bases left between them. The full variable domain, completed using reference TRBV27 and TRBJ1-4, is EAQVTQNPRYLITVTGKKLTVTCSQNMNHEYMSWYRQDPGLGLRQIYYSMNVEVTDKGDVPEGYKVSRKEKRNFPLILESPSPNQTSLYFCASSWRDPNEKLFFGSGTQLSVL.

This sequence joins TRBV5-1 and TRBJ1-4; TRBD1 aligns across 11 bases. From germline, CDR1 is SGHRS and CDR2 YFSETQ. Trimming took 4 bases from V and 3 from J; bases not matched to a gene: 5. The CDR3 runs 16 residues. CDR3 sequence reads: CASSHGQGAANEKLFF. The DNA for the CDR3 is TGCGCCAGCAGCCACGGACAGGGGGCAGCTAATGAAAAACTGTTTTTT.

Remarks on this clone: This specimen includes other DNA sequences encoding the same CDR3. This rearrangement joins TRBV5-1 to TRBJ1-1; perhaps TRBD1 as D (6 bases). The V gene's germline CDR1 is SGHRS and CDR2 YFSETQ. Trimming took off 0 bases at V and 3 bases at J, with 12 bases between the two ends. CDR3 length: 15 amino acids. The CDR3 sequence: CASSLVGGSDTEAFF. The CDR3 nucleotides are TGCGCCAGCAGCTTGGTGGGGGGCTCGGACACTGAAGCTTTCTTT.

The CDR3 DNA is TGCAGTGCTACGAGGTTGGGGGAGCAGTACTTC. Its protein is CSATRLGEQYF. The chain links TRBV20-1 to TRBJ2-7; D gene unclear. The germline V and J ends were trimmed by 4 bases and 7 bases, with 11 bases remaining between them. Looked up from germline, CDR1 is DFQATT and CDR2 is SNEGSKA (reference sequence). CDR3 length: 11 amino acids.

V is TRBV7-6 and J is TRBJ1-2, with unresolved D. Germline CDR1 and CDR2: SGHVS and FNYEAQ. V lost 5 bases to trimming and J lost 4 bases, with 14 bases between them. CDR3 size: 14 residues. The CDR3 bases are TGTGCCAGCAGCCCGACCCCGGGTAGCTATGGCTACACCTTC. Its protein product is CASSPTPGSYGYTF.

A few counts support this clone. The chain's CDR3 is CASSSVGAKGNTIYF. CDR3 bases: TGTGCCAGCAGCTCTGTGGGGGCTAAGGGAAACACCATATATTTT. The chain combines TRBV11-2 with TRBJ1-3, with a weak D call TRBD1 (6 bases). The CDR3 has 15 residues. CDR1 and CDR2 from the germline V gene are SGHAT and FQNNGV. With 4 bases removed from V and 4 bases from J, the gap between germline ends came to 14 bases.

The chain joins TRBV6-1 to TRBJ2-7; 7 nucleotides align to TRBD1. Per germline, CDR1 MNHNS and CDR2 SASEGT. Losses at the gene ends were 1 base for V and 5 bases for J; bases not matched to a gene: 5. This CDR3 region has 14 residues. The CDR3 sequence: CASSEGQGSNEQYF. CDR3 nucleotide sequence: TGTGCCAGCAGTGAAGGACAGGGCAGCAACGAGCAGTACTTC.